The clone carrying this T cell receptor beta chain was counted once. TCRdb's copy holds only in-frame clones and misses some; the assay was immunoSEQ multiplex PCR. The table includes roughly 570,000 clones, less than 90% detected once. The data are from a study of blood T cell repertoires in COVID-19. CDR1 is KGHSH, CDR2 LQKENI, per germline. V was shortened by 4 bases and J by 1 base, with 16 bases between the two germline ends. The CDR3 length is 16 residues. Sequenced input: peripheral blood. The sequence came from a woman between 45 and 65 years old with COVID-19, enrolled during active disease. This rearrangement joins TRBV18 to TRBJ2-5; weak D call: TRBD1 (6 bases). This CDR3 is CASSRDTQGAQETQYF. CDR3 nucleotide sequence: TGTGCCAGCTCACGGGATACACAGGGCGCCCAAGAGACCCAGTACTTC.